The sequence of this T cell receptor (beta chain) was determined in a study of blood T cell repertoires in COVID-19. Background on the study: COVID-19 samples collected from the United States, Italy and Spain covered acute and convalescent phases. T cells, B-cell-depleted T cells, or PBMCs supplied cDNA or gDNA.

Individuals drawn from under 30 US areas were about 18 to 90 years old. V shed 6 bases and J shed 2 bases, with 17 bases lying between them. The germline V gene encodes CDR1 MNHEY and CDR2 SVGEGT. The CDR3 covers 15 residues. Per the original methods: Amplification of reference gene primers provided the estimated nucleated cell counts. Using immunoSEQ multiplex PCR, the repertoire was profiled, and TCRdb retains in-frame clones only, with some absent. From that table come the V and J calls and clone size; the DNA was used to work out D and trimming. The sample shows around 250,000 clones, about 86% of them seen only once.

The specimen was PBMCs or T cells enriched from blood (not recorded which). This chain links TRBV6-2 or TRBV6-3 with TRBJ2-7; a possible D gene is TRBD1 (5 bases). This clonotype was obtained from a man under 40 with acute COVID-19. The CDR3 protein is CASSSLGRTPYEQYV. CDR3 DNA: TGTGCCAGCAGCTCCCTGGGGCGGACACCCTACGAGCAGTACGTC.